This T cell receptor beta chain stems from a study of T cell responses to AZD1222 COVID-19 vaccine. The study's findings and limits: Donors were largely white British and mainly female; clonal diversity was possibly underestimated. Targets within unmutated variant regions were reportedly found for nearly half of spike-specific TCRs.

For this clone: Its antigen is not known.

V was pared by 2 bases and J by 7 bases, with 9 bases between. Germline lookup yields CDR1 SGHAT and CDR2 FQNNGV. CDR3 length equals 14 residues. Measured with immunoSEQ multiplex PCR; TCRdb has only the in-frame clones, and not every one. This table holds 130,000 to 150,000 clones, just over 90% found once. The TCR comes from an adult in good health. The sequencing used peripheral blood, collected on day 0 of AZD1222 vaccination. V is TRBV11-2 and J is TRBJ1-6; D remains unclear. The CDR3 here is CASSLPDSNSPLHF. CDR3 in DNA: TGTGCCAGCAGCTTACCGGACTCCAATTCACCCCTCCACTTT.